Listed below are T cell receptor beta chains from one sample, sequenced in a study of response to subunit inactivated influenza vaccine. TCRdb passed the RT-PCR reads through MiXCR, listing each CDR3 protein once. The sample records around 710,000 distinct CDR3 sequences, more than 11% being singletons. The sample here was PBMCs from blood, taken 14 days before vaccination. These receptors all stem from a middle-aged man who received an inactivated influenza vaccine. The CDR3 runs from the conserved cysteine through the conserved F or W. Fields, in order: J gene, V gene, CDR3 protein.

TRBJ1-1 TRBV14 CASSQTGKVGTEAFF
TRBJ2-1 TRBV20-1 CSADPSSWDRDYNEQFF
TRBJ2-7 TRBV6-1 CASSPGFENEQYF
TRBJ2-4 TRBV4-3 CASSQDTASGRLNIQYF
TRBJ2-1 TRBV4-3 CASSQDWASGYNEQFF
TRBJ1-2 TRBV28 CASTGATGYTF
TRBJ2-7 TRBV6-2/TRBV6-3 CASSDPGQGAYEQYF
TRBJ2-5 TRBV25-1 CASSVGGLGETQYF
TRBJ1-5 TRBV30 CACQLVTEDQPQHF
TRBJ2-1 TRBV12-3/TRBV12-4 CASSHSGRAGNEQFF
TRBJ2-1 TRBV7-9 CASSSSGTSSYNEQFF
TRBJ1-6 TRBV27 CASSLNRAYNSPLHF
TRBJ2-7 TRBV4-1 CASSQDVVNSYEQYF
TRBJ1-4 TRBV2 CASNLEGATNEKLFF
TRBJ1-4 TRBV5-1 CASSSHRGEKLFF
TRBJ2-7 TRBV7-8 CASSLGSGGLHSYEQYF
TRBJ2-1 TRBV12-3/TRBV12-4 CASSLRDRGSNEQFF
TRBJ1-1 TRBV5-5 CASSLAGNQGAFSIAFF
TRBJ2-2 TRBV19 CASNRGDTGELFF
TRBJ2-3 TRBV5-5 CASSLVDRGLTDTQYF
TRBJ2-3 TRBV9 CASSVGGGRGTDTQYF
TRBJ2-2 TRBV13 CASSRGKSTGELFF
TRBJ2-7 TRBV7-6 CASSLDQARVQGGSYEQYF
TRBJ1-2 TRBV7-9 CASSLAEASYGYTF
TRBJ2-7 TRBV12-3/TRBV12-4 CASSHPRTSGTYEQYF
TRBJ2-3 TRBV11-2 CASSRGTSGRTRSVADTQYF
TRBJ1-4 TRBV4-3 CASSPAIPGQGGEKLFF
TRBJ1-6 TRBV12-3/TRBV12-4 CASSLGQGGNSPLHF
TRBJ2-7 TRBV10-3 CAISVPGGHYEQYF
TRBJ2-2 TRBV10-1 CASSKQGANGELFF
TRBJ2-1 TRBV3-1 CASSQVPISAKSYNEQFF
TRBJ2-7 TRBV15 CATSGDRTGTYEQYF
TRBJ2-2 TRBV19 CASSMMNTGELFF